The rows below give T cell receptor beta chains drawn from one sample of a study of T cell changes during pregnancy in multiple sclerosis. Data came from immunoSEQ multiplex PCR; TCRdb stores just in-frame clones and leaves some out. Of about 50,000 clones detected, roughly 92% appear once; the ten largest clones hold 0.35% to 0.5%. This specimen consisted of CD4+ T cells from peripheral blood mononuclear cells, obtained after pregnancy. The receptors shown here come from a female donor with multiple sclerosis, enrolled in a pregnancy study. Each CDR3 is given with its conserved first and last residue. The order of the fields is J gene, clone size, D gene, V gene, CDR3 DNA, CDR3 protein. D genes are given only for firm matches. The listing skips clone size in some rows; elsewhere it reads once, few, many or a size class.

>TRBJ1-5|.|TRBD1|TRBV2
TGTGCCAGCAGCCGCCACGGGACAGGGGGCGGTGGTCAGCCCCAGCATTTT
CASSRHGTGGGGQPQHF
>TRBJ2-1|.|.|TRBV5-1
TGCGCCAGCAGCCCGGGGGACAGCCGTGAGCAGTTCTTC
CASSPGDSREQFF
>TRBJ2-1|.|.|TRBV19
TGTGCCAGTAGACCGGGACTGTTTACCTACAATGAGCAGTTCTTC
CASRPGLFTYNEQFF
>TRBJ1-2|.|.|TRBV4-1
TGCGCCAGCAGCCAAGGTCCCGCAGGGATTAACTATGGCTACACCTTC
CASSQGPAGINYGYTF
>TRBJ2-7|.|TRBD2|TRBV6-1
TGTGCCAGCAGTCAGCGGGAGGGCTACGAGCAGTACTTC
CASSQREGYEQYF
>TRBJ2-1|once|TRBD2|TRBV6-6
TGTGCCAGCAGTTACTCGGGAGGGCGTATAGGAGAGCAGTTCTTC
CASSYSGGRIGEQFF
>TRBJ2-7|.|.|TRBV6-1
TGTGCCAGCAGTCCCTTCCAGGGGGGATACGAGCAGTACTTC
CASSPFQGGYEQYF
>TRBJ2-3|.|TRBD2|TRBV7-8
TGTGCCAGCAGCAGGGGGGCTAGCGGGAGGGCAGATACGCAGTATTTT
CASSRGASGRADTQYF
>TRBJ2-7|.|TRBD2|TRBV13
TGTGCCAGCAGCCGAAGGACTAGCGGGAGGGCCGTGCAGTACTTC
CASSRRTSGRAVQYF
>TRBJ2-1|.|TRBD2|TRBV18
TGTGCCAGCTCACCCCTAGGGTCCCTAGCGGGAGGGAGCTCCTACAATGAGCAGTTCTTC
CASSPLGSLAGGSSYNEQFF
>TRBJ2-7|.|TRBD1|TRBV7-2
TGTGCCAGCAGCTCCAACCGGGACAGGGGGCTTAGCTTC
CASSSNRDRGLSF